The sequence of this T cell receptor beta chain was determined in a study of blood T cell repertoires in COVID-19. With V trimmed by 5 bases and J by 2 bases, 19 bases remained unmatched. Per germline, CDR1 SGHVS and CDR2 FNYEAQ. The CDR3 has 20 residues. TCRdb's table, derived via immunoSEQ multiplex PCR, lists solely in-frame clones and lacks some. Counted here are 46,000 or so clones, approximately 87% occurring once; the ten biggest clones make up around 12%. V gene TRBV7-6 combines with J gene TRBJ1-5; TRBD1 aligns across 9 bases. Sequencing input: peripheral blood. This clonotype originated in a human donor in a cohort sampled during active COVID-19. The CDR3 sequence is CASSPRPQGGTGFRNQPQHF. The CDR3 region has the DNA TGTGCCAGCAGCCCACGACCGCAAGGGGGGACAGGGTTCCGCAATCAGCCCCAGCATTTT.